This record looks at one T cell receptor beta chain sequence and its context. Its antigen remains unidentified. Per the germline V gene, CDR1 is MGHRA and CDR2 is YSYEKL. This CDR3 is built from 15 residues. V was cut by 4 bases and J by 5 bases, with 17 bases left in between. TCRdb independently ran MiXCR on the 5' RACE reads; one entry per CDR3 protein. The table shows approximately 150,000 distinct CDR3 sequences, with 13% occurring only once. These data are taken from a study of T-cell memory formation after mild COVID-19. Points from the study as a whole: Second-wave clones reaching peak frequency on day 37 lacked confirmed SARS-CoV-2 specificity.

Input material: PBMCs or a T cell subset sorted from them (not recorded which). This chain links TRBV4-1 with TRBJ1-2; TRBD1 is a possible D gene (5 bases). The TCR originated in a man aged 18 to 29 who had mild COVID-19 (a few samples of this study predate the infection). Cell type and time point are not known. The CDR3 reads CASSLLTPRGYGYTF. The CDR3 DNA sequence: TGCGCCAGCAGCCTCCTGACGCCTCGGGGGTATGGCTACACCTTC.